The 21 T cell receptor beta chains listed next were all sequenced from one sample in a study of CDR3 diversity in severe acne. TCRdb reprocessed the PCR reads via MiXCR and lists one record per CDR3 protein. Here the sample spans 65,000 to 95,000 distinct CDR3 sequences, under 60% being singletons. Sequencing was carried out using blood. The source of these receptors is a male donor in good health, without acne.

This clonotype showed up many times. V gene TRBV6-5 combines with J gene TRBJ2-2; the D call may be TRBD1 or TRBD2 (5 bases each). The germline V and J ends were trimmed by 7 bases and 6 bases, with 21 bases remaining between them. The CDR3 contains 16 residues. Germline assignment: CDR1 MNHEY and CDR2 SVGAGI. This chain's CDR3 is CASTEAGTLWAGELFF. In DNA form, the CDR3 reads TGTGCCAGCACCGAGGCAGGGACCCTCTGGGCCGGGGAGCTGTTTTTT.

This clonotype has ten or more counts. V usage is TRBV29-1 and J usage is TRBJ2-1; 7 bases line up with TRBD2. The germline CDR1 and CDR2 sequences are SQVTM and ANQGSEA. The CDR3 spans 14 residues. V shed 6 bases and J 4 bases; nucleotides not matched to a gene: 9. CDR3 coding DNA: TGCAGCGTCACCAGCGGGACTAATTACAATGAGCAGTTCTTC. As protein: CSVTSGTNYNEQFF.

Notes on this clonotype: The conserved phenylalanine or tryptophan is not found at the CDR3 terminus, so this likely reflects a read error. The rearrangement links TRBV10-3 to TRBJ1-1, with unresolved D. Germline loops: CDR1 ENHRY, CDR2 SYGVKD. CDR3 length: 13 amino acids. The chain's CDR3 is CAIREGWNTEAFS. The CDR3 DNA follows: TGTGCCATCAGGGAGGGCTGGAACACTGAGGCTTTCTCT.

The J gene is TRBJ1-2, the V gene TRBV6-4; no firm D call. This CDR3 comprises 14 residues. CDR1 and CDR2 from the germline V gene are MRHNA and SNTAGT. V gave up 3 bases and J gave up 1 base, with 9 bases separating them. The CDR3 is CASSELNHNYGYTF. The CDR3 bases are TGTGCCAGCAGTGAATTGAATCATAACTATGGCTACACCTTC.

The chain joins TRBV25-1 to TRBJ1-2, with D tentatively TRBD1 (6 bases). Germline loops: CDR1 MGHDK, CDR2 SYGVNS. The CDR3 is 14 amino acids. V lost 5 bases and J 7 bases, leaving 17 bases between the germline ends. The CDR3 coding sequence is TGTGCCAGCAGTTCCGCTACAGGGTGGAGTGGCTACACCTTC. It translates to CASSSATGWSGYTF.

The chain has TRBV11-1 and TRBJ2-3; 13 bases align to TRBD2. The length of the CDR3 is 15 residues. Germline V gene data show CDR1 as SGHAT and CDR2 as FQDESV (reference sequence). V was pared by 5 bases and J by 4 bases, with 3 bases of the junction left unmatched. Here the CDR3 DNA reads TGTGCCAGCAGCCCAGGACTAGCGGGAGCAGATACGCAGTATTTT. Protein product: CASSPGLAGADTQYF.

V usage is TRBV4-1 and J usage is TRBJ2-7, with TRBD2 identical over 10 bases. With 1 base clipped from V and 6 bases from J, the junction kept 12 bases outside the gene matches. Germline CDR1 is MGHRA and CDR2 is YSYEKL. The length of the CDR3 is 17 residues. In DNA, the CDR3 is TGCGCCAGCAGCCAAGGTAGGGCTAGCGGGAGTAATACCGAGCAGTACTTC. Encoded protein: CASSQGRASGSNTEQYF.

The chain has TRBV5-1 and TRBJ1-2; 9 nucleotides agree with TRBD1. Germline loops: CDR1 SGHRS, CDR2 YFSETQ. Trimming at V came to 0 bases and at J to 3 bases, leaving 3 bases not matched to a gene. The CDR3 is 15 amino acids. CDR3 DNA sequence: TGCGCCAGCAGCTTGGAACAGGGGGCGCACTATGGCTACACCTTC. This gives the protein CASSLEQGAHYGYTF.

The chain links TRBV5-1 to TRBJ2-3, with 11 bases identical to TRBD2. V trimming: 4 bases; J trimming: 11 bases; junction bases outside the gene matches: 27. Germline V gene sequence: CDR1 SGHRS, CDR2 YFSETQ. The CDR3 is made up of 20 amino acids. CDR3 in DNA: TGCGCCAGCAGCACAATCACGGGGCTAGCGGGAGGACTTTCCTACAATGAGCAGTATTTT. It yields the protein CASSTITGLAGGLSYNEQYF.

In the case of this clonotype: A read error may account for a junction end that differs from germline. This chain's CDR3 is CASYQAGVGDTGAFF. In nucleotides, the CDR3 is TGTGCCAGCTACCAAGCGGGAGTGGGGGACACTGGAGCTTTCTTT. The V gene is TRBV5-4, the J gene TRBJ1-1; possible D gene TRBD1, 6 bases. The CDR3 spans 15 residues. Germline lookup yields CDR1 SGHNT and CDR2 YYREEE (reference sequence).

This clonotype was counted a few times. The CDR3 DNA reads TGTGCCAGCAGCTTTGGCGGAGACTATGGCTACACCTTC. It yields the protein CASSFGGDYGYTF. V usage is TRBV11-1 and J usage is TRBJ1-2; unclear D gene. This CDR3 is 13 amino acids long. Germline CDR1 SGHAT, CDR2 FQDESV (reference sequence). Trimming took 3 bases from V and 3 from J, leaving 8 bases between them.

This clonotype was seen at least ten times. This chain uses TRBV6-5 with TRBJ2-5, with D possibly matching TRBD2 (7 bases). CDR3 length: 15 amino acids. From germline, CDR1 is MNHEY and CDR2 SVGAGI. V was cut by 8 bases and J by 5 bases, with 21 bases left in between. Here the CDR3 reads CASRRPGAGVETQYF. The DNA for the CDR3 is TGTGCCAGCCGACGTCCGGGGGCGGGGGTGGAGACCCAGTACTTC.

This clonotype was seen a single time. The chain links TRBV7-2 to TRBJ2-7; no firm D call. The germline gives CDR1 SGHTA, CDR2 FQGNSA. V was pared by 4 bases and J by 1 base, with 11 bases between. The CDR3 loop spans 14 amino acids. In DNA form, the CDR3 reads TGTGCCAGCAGCTCCGACTGGGGTTCCTACGAGCAGTACTTC. Translating it yields CASSSDWGSYEQYF.

The chain couples TRBV20-1 to TRBJ2-7; 7 bases are a match to TRBD2. The CDR3 spans 13 residues. Germline CDR1 reads DFQATT; CDR2 reads SNEGSKA (reference sequence). V gave up 2 bases and J gave up 1 base; unmatched junction bases: 2. The CDR3 protein is CSARLAESYEQYF. CDR3 DNA: TGCAGTGCTAGACTAGCGGAATCCTACGAGCAGTACTTC.

The chain uses TRBV19 and TRBJ2-3; TRBD1 is a possible D gene (5 bases). With 6 bases removed from V and 1 base from J, the gap between germline ends came to 17 bases. Germline CDR1 is LNHDA and CDR2 is SQIVND (reference sequence). The CDR3 extends over 16 amino acids. The CDR3 loop reads CASRTIQGVGTDTQYF. The CDR3 nucleotides read TGTGCCAGTAGAACCATCCAGGGTGTTGGCACAGATACGCAGTATTTT.

The chain recombines TRBV20-1 with TRBJ2-3; TRBD2 matches 13 bases. From germline, CDR1 is DFQATT and CDR2 SNEGSKA (reference sequence). CDR3 length equals 13 residues. J lost 11 bases, V lost 6 bases, and 8 bases had no gene match. CDR3 DNA: TGCAGTGCCCCAGGCGGACTAGCGGGGGTGCAGTATTTT. Translating gives CSAPGGLAGVQYF.

The chain combines TRBV12-3 or TRBV12-4 with TRBJ1-5; no clear D. V shed 1 base and J shed 4 bases, with 8 bases lying between them. This CDR3 is 14 amino acids long. CDR3 protein: CASSLGSLNQPQHF. The CDR3 bases are TGTGCCAGCAGTTTAGGCAGCTTAAATCAGCCCCAGCATTTT.

A note on this clonotype: A read error is likely, as this CDR3 ends without the conserved phenylalanine or tryptophan. Because the CDR3's place on the DNA is in doubt, the DNA is left out and the CDR3 is given as listed by TCRdb. The CDR3 loop reads CASSTGAGGNY. The V gene is TRBV6-5, the J gene TRBJ2-3; the table names TRBD1, a call not compared with the DNA. CDR1 is MNHEY and CDR2 is SVGAGI in the germline V gene. The CDR3 adds up to 11 amino acids, both ends counted.

J is TRBJ1-3 and V is TRBV20-1; D is uncertain. Trimming stripped 2 bases from V and 0 bases from J, with 11 bases between. The germline V gene has CDR1 DFQATT and CDR2 SNEGSKA (reference sequence). This CDR3 region has 15 residues. The CDR3 sequence: CSARPVGNSGNTIYF. The CDR3 DNA reads as TGCAGTGCTAGACCTGTGGGGAACTCTGGAAACACCATATATTTT.

The rearrangement joins TRBV20-1 to TRBJ2-7; D is perhaps TRBD2 (5 bases). Germline V gene sequence: CDR1 DFQATT, CDR2 SNEGSKA (reference sequence). V was clipped by 4 bases and J by 1 base, with 14 bases between them. CDR3 length: 14 residues. This CDR3 is CSATSGGQSYEQYF. CDR3 DNA sequence: TGCAGTGCTACCTCCGGCGGGCAGTCCTACGAGCAGTACTTC.

This clonotype was seen at least ten times. The J gene is TRBJ1-1, the V gene TRBV19; 8 bases match TRBD1. CDR1 is LNHDA and CDR2 is SQIVND in the germline V gene (reference sequence). This CDR3 is 14 amino acids long. V lost 7 bases, J lost 6 bases, and 10 bases stayed unmatched. In DNA, the CDR3 is TGTGCCAGTACCGGACAGGGATTGGCATCTGAAGCTTTCTTT. It codes for CASTGQGLASEAFF.